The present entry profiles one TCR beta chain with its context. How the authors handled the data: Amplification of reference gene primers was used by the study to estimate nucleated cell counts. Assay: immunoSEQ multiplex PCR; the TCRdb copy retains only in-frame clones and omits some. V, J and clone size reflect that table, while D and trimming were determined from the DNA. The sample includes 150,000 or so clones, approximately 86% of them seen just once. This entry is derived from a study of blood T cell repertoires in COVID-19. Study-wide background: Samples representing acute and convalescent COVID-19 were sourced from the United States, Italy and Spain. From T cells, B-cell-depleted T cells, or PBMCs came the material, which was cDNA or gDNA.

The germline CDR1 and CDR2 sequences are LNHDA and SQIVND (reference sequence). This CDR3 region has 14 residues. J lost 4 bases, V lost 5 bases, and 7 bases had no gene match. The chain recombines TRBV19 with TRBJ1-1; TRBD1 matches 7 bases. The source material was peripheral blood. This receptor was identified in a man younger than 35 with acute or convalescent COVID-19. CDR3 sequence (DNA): TGTGCCAGTAGTTTACAGGGGTTGAGCACTGAAGCTTTCTTT. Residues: CASSLQGLSTEAFF.